The clone carrying this T cell receptor (beta chain) was recorded only once. V was trimmed by 0 bases and J by 9 bases, leaving 15 bases between them. Germline-derived CDR1 and CDR2 are SGHVS and FQNEAQ. The CDR3 sequence is 15 residues long. The data are from a study of Ad26.COV2.S vaccination and SARS-CoV-2 variants. This table comes from immunoSEQ multiplex PCR, and its TCRdb copy is limited to in-frame clones, with some not included. Of some 250,000 clones in the sample, more than 75% were seen once. Noted treatment: approximately 18 received Ad26.COV2.S at low or high dose, single or two shots; five or six received placebo; per-sample allocation not given. Specimen acquisition occurred on day 63 following the initial vaccine or placebo injection.

The sequencing here drew on peripheral blood, taken in a trial of Ad26.COV2.S vaccine versus placebo. The chain is built from TRBV7-8 and TRBJ2-4; D perhaps matches TRBD1 (6 bases). This sequence was found in a person aged 18 to 59 who received the Ad26.COV2.S COVID-19 vaccine or a placebo. The CDR3 here is CASSLASAGRGIQYF. As DNA, the CDR3 is TGTGCCAGCAGCTTAGCGTCGGCGGGCAGGGGCATTCAGTACTTC.